The T cell receptor (beta chain) under discussion was sequenced for a study of identical twins (dated by TCRdb to 2016 to 2017). Context from the whole study: To test whether fetal clonotypes persist, this study deep-sequenced TCR alpha and beta repertoires from monozygotic twins, from unrelated adults of various ages, and from cord blood. Replicate twin experiments were performed at different times using different library preparation protocols to rule out contamination.

The paper as a whole reports these results and caveats: In monozygotic twins, recombination models systematically underestimated out-of-frame TCR alpha sharing, but the models matched the sharing seen between unrelated individuals. Out-of-frame TCR alpha sequences shared between twins showed an excess of low generation-probability sequences compared with coincidental sharing between unrelated individuals. Abundant cord blood beta clonotypes had fewer insertions, young adult naive repertoires showed a similar but weaker trend, and memory repertoires showed no such trend. Because the same donors could not be followed over many years, the conclusions depended on cross-sectional statistical analysis. In beta out-of-frame sequences, excess twin sharing was weaker, because having fewer shared sequences lowered the signal-to-noise ratio. Zero-insertion analyses could be partly confounded by invariant T cells such as MAIT and iNKT, although diverse VJ usage argued against such confounding for most clonotypes.

Between the V and J ends, shortened by 0 bases and 7 bases respectively, the junction contains 7 bases. The cysteine opens and the phenylalanine closes a CDR3 of 12 amino acids. Left in the record is the CDR3 DNA by itself, 36 bases read in frame from the first base. CDR1 is given as DFQATT and CDR2 as SNEGSKA, both from the germline V gene (reference sequence). The library was prepared using 5' RACE. The sequencer listed for this sample is Illumina HiSeq 2000. Template switching introduced a universal primer binding site; the final cDNA contained a unique molecular identifier, enabling accurate counting of TCR cDNA molecules. First-strand cDNA for TCR alpha and beta chains was synthesized from specific primers in the conserved constant-segment region. To control for contamination, each cDNA library was double barcoded with a SMART-Mk sample barcode plus Illumina barcodes. Two successive PCR steps introduced TruSeq adapter sequences along with Illumina sample barcodes. The TCR alpha and beta cDNA libraries were sequenced on the Illumina HiSeq platform using custom primers. As for the authors' bioinformatics: MiGEC was used to process raw reads and extract unique molecular identifiers, and MiXCR was used to find CDR3 positions. For each individual, recombination models were inferred using an EM algorithm with the repgenHMM and IGoR tools. Shared clonotype analysis was performed with the tcR package in R, normalizing sharing by the product of cloneset sizes. Out-of-frame nonproductive sequences were analyzed to study raw recombination free of thymic and clonal selection effects. The raw public data were reprocessed by TCRdb itself: fastp quality trimming at Q25, MiXCR clonotype calling, in-frame beta chains only. Each CDR3 protein appears once, grouped with its most common genes and DNA. These V and J calls are TCRdb output, not the study's own analysis. Here the sample has under 300,000 distinct CDR3 sequences; more than 13% occur a single time. Around 8.9% of the sample comes from the top ten.

A remark on this clonotype: No antigen is known for it. The input lacks base qualities; no much larger clone sits a single base away.

Every donor was a healthy Caucasian. Miltenyi CD45RO+ enrichment and human naive T-cell isolation kits were used to isolate memory (CD45RO+) and naive T cells from PBMC. This TCR came from a woman aged 18-29 years in good health. The sample was memory (CD45RO+) T cells sorted from blood. This specimen's cell subset or site label, interpreted: CD45RO+ enriched T cells. The receptor chain draws on TRBV20-1 and TRBJ2-1; the D gene assignment is ambiguous. The CDR3 protein: CSARDLQNEQFF. The DNA sequence is as follows: TGCAGTGCTAGAGATCTACAAAATGAGCAGTTCTTC.